This passage covers 30 T cell receptor beta chains from one sample sequenced in a study of molecular identifiers for immune sequencing clone quantification. One entry per CDR3 protein, called by TCRdb with MiXCR from the PCR reads. The data hold 490,000 or so distinct CDR3 sequences, with about 25% observed a single time. The sequencing input was naive CD8+ T cells from blood, with Jurkat cell RNA spiked in. This sample's subset: FACS-sorted CD8+CD4-CCR7+CD45RA+ naive T cells. The receptors here all came from a human donor in good health. Some libraries in this study had Jurkat cell RNA spiked in.

In its sample, this clonotype was seen a few times. The CDR3 loop is CASSSGNKLAGAYQETQYF. CDR3 sequence (DNA): TGTGCCAGCAGCTCAGGCAACAAACTAGCGGGGGCGTACCAAGAGACCCAGTACTTC. The chain has TRBV6-5 and TRBJ2-5; 11 nucleotides line up with TRBD2. There are 19 residues in the CDR3. Germline CDR1 reads MNHEY; CDR2 reads SVGAGI. Unmatched junction bases numbered 15, after V lost 6 bases and J lost 0 bases.

The chain couples TRBV4-1 to TRBJ2-7, with 9 bases fitting TRBD2. Germline V gives CDR1 MGHRA, CDR2 YSYEKL. The CDR3 totals 17 residues. The J segment lost 2 bases and the V segment lost 2 bases, leaving 10 bases of the junction unmatched. The DNA of the CDR3 is TGCGCCAGCAGCCAACTGCAGATAGCGGGGGAAACCTACGAGCAGTACTTC. Amino acids: CASSQLQIAGETYEQYF.

A note on this clonotype: At one end, the junction sequence differs from germline, possibly due to a read error. V usage is TRBV4-3 and J usage is TRBJ1-5; the match to TRBD1 covers 7 bases. This CDR3 spans 18 amino acids. CDR1 and CDR2 from the germline V gene are LGHNA and YSLEER. The CDR3 loop is CASSQDVPTGVYNQPLHF. The CDR3 nucleotides read TGCGCCAGCAGCCAAGACGTCCCCACAGGGGTTTACAATCAGCCCCTGCATTTT.

A note on this clonotype: Just one base apart from a much larger clone, this may be a read error. The chain combines TRBV24-1 with TRBJ2-3, with 9 bases lining up with TRBD2. Germline assignment: CDR1 KGHDR and CDR2 SFDVKD. The CDR3 is made up of 15 amino acids. In nucleotides, the CDR3 is TGTGCCACCAGTGATTTAATAGCGGGAGAAGATGCGCAGTATTTT. Its translation is CATSDLIAGEDAQYF.

Concerning this clonotype: The germline gene is not matched at one end of the junction; a read error may be the cause. The V gene is TRBV30, the J gene TRBJ2-1; TRBD2 matches 7 bases. From germline, CDR1 is GTSNPN and CDR2 SVGIG (reference sequence). This CDR3 has 10 residues. Here the CDR3 reads CAWSGGSVIF. The DNA of the CDR3 is TGTGCCTGGAGTGGCGGGAGTGTAATCTTC.

The J gene is TRBJ1-6, the V gene TRBV9; D ambiguous. The germline CDR1 and CDR2 sequences are SGDLS and YYNGEE. Trimming took 3 bases from V and 8 from J, leaving 12 bases between them. The CDR3 contains 14 residues. The CDR3 region has the DNA TGTGCCAGCAGCGCCGGACGGGGTGATTCACCCCTCCACTTT. This codes for CASSAGRGDSPLHF.

The chain recombines TRBV12-3 or TRBV12-4 with TRBJ2-3; no clear D. Trimming shortened V by 5 bases and J by 6 bases, and 12 bases separated the two germline ends. The CDR3 has 13 amino acids. Here the CDR3 DNA reads TGTGCCAGCAGTCCCGAGAACGCGGATACGCAGTATTTT. It yields the protein CASSPENADTQYF.

On this clonotype itself: It may be a read error: a sequence one base away is much more abundant. The V and J genes are TRBV5-4 and TRBJ2-3; no definite D call. The ends were cut back, 7 bases at V and 8 bases at J, with 20 bases in the middle. The CDR3 loop spans 14 amino acids. Per germline, CDR1 SGHNT and CDR2 YYREEE (reference sequence). The chain's CDR3 is CASGWTPLAGTQYF. CDR3 DNA sequence: TGTGCCAGCGGATGGACCCCTTTGGCAGGTACGCAGTATTTT.

V and J are TRBV10-1 and TRBJ1-5; no clear D gene. The ends were cut back, 3 bases at V and 6 bases at J, with 0 bases in the middle. The CDR3 is 10 residues long. CDR1 and CDR2 (germline): WNHNN, SYGVQD (reference sequence). The CDR3 DNA is TGCGCCAGCAGTGATCAGCCCCAGCATTTT. Protein product: CASSDQPQHF.

CDR3 protein: CASSYTTSGSYNEQFF. CDR3 DNA sequence: TGTGCCAGCAGTTACACGACTAGCGGGAGTTACAATGAGCAGTTCTTC. This chain joins TRBV6-2 or TRBV6-3 and TRBJ2-1; 12 bases agree with TRBD2. J lost 4 bases, V lost 2 bases, and 3 bases had no gene match. CDR1 is MNHEY, CDR2 SVGEGT, per germline. The CDR3 is made up of 16 amino acids.

This clonotype was counted between two and nine times. The genes are TRBV30 and TRBJ1-2; D not resolved. V lost 4 bases and J lost 4, with 7 bases in between. From germline, CDR1 is GTSNPN and CDR2 SVGIG (reference sequence). The CDR3 runs 11 residues. In DNA form, the CDR3 reads TGTGCCTGGACGGGGTCCTATGGCTACACCTTC. Residues: CAWTGSYGYTF. Full variable domain (rest looked up from reference TRBV30 and TRBJ1-2): SQTIHQWPATLVQPVGSPLSLECTVEGTSNPNLYWYRQAAGRGLQLLFYSVGIGQISSEVPQNLSASRPQDRQFILSSKKLLLSDSGFYLCAWTGSYGYTFGSGTRLTVV.

This clonotype was counted ten times or more. The V call is TRBV19, the J call TRBJ2-7; D gene ambiguous. This CDR3 region has 13 residues. Trimming left V 5 bases short and J 2 bases short, with 10 bases between. From germline, CDR1 is LNHDA and CDR2 SQIVND (reference sequence). CDR3 amino acids: CASSEQSPYEQYF. The CDR3 DNA follows: TGTGCCAGTAGTGAGCAAAGTCCCTACGAGCAGTACTTC.

In its sample, this clonotype was seen a few times. V gene TRBV6-5 combines with J gene TRBJ1-2, with 9 bases lining up with TRBD1. Germline CDR1 and CDR2: MNHEY and SVGAGI. After removal of 5 bases from V and 6 bases from J, the junction contained 10 bases not matched to a gene. This CDR3 is built from 15 residues. CDR3 coding DNA: TGTGCCAGCAGTACAGGGCCTGGGACAGGGAATGGCTACACCTTC. This gives the protein CASSTGPGTGNGYTF.

The genes are TRBV28 and TRBJ1-6; D ambiguous. The CDR3 length is 17 residues. Germline CDR1 MDHEN, CDR2 SYDVKM. Trimming took 1 base from V and 2 from J, leaving 12 bases between them. This chain's CDR3 is CASSLLGAGTYNSPLHF. The CDR3 DNA sequence: TGTGCCAGCAGTTTATTAGGCGCGGGAACCTATAATTCACCCCTCCACTTT.

The table lists this clonotype with many counts. Here the CDR3 DNA reads TGTGCCAGCAGTTACCTTCAAAACATTCAGTACTTC. It is translated as CASSYLQNIQYF. The chain recombines TRBV6-6 with TRBJ2-4; unclear D gene. Germline V CDR1 and CDR2: MNHNY, SVGAGI (reference sequence). Deletions cut 2 bases from V and 5 bases from J, with 4 bases between. The length of the CDR3 is 12 residues.

The chain couples TRBV3-1 to TRBJ2-7, with a tentative D call TRBD1 (6 bases). The CDR3 has 15 amino acids. Trimming removed 5 bases from V and 2 bases from J, with 16 bases in between. Germline V gene lookup returns CDR1 LGHDT and CDR2 YNNKEL (reference sequence). CDR3 nucleotides: TGTGCCAGCAGCTCGTCTACAGGGCCGGCCTACGAGCAGTACTTC. Translation: CASSSSTGPAYEQYF.

J is TRBJ1-2 and V is TRBV10-2; the D gene is possibly TRBD1 (5 bases). The length of the CDR3 is 15 residues. Trimming removed 6 bases at V and 6 bases at J, with 20 bases between. Germline values: CDR1 WSHSY, CDR2 SAAADI. The DNA for the CDR3 is TGCGCCAGCAGATCAGGGTGGGGGTTTGATGATGGCTACACCTTC. It yields the protein CASRSGWGFDDGYTF.

This clonotype showed up just a few times. The rearrangement uses TRBV20-1 and TRBJ2-5; unclear D gene. CDR3 length: 13 residues. V lost 5 bases and J lost 2, with 12 bases in between. CDR1 is DFQATT and CDR2 is SNEGSKA in the germline V gene (reference sequence). CDR3 loop: CSARLVLQETQYF. CDR3 in DNA: TGCAGTGCTCGATTGGTCCTACAAGAGACCCAGTACTTC.

This clonotype has at least ten counts. The CDR3 reads CASSERLTGGWGTEAFF. CDR3 in DNA: TGTGCCAGCAGTGAAAGGTTGACAGGGGGTTGGGGCACTGAAGCTTTCTTT. J is TRBJ1-1 and V is TRBV2, with TRBD1 matching over 9 bases. CDR3 length: 17 residues. From germline, CDR1 is SNHLY and CDR2 FYNNEI. With V trimmed by 2 bases and J by 4 bases, 11 bases remained unmatched.

This clonotype came up many times. This chain connects TRBV7-9 to TRBJ2-1; unclear D gene. This CDR3 is 11 amino acids long. Germline CDR1 reads SEHNR; CDR2 reads FQNEAQ (reference sequence). The germline V and J ends were trimmed by 1 base and 9 bases, with 4 bases remaining between them. CDR3 region: CASSLVSEQFF. CDR3 nucleotide sequence: TGTGCCAGCAGCTTAGTTTCTGAGCAGTTCTTC.

V gene TRBV27 combines with J gene TRBJ2-5; no definite D call. Germline V gene sequence: CDR1 MNHEY, CDR2 SMNVEV (reference sequence). V shed 0 bases and J shed 4 bases, with 6 bases lying between them. This CDR3 comprises 13 residues. DNA for the CDR3: TGTGCCAGCAGTTTATCGGACGGAGAGACCCAGTACTTC. It specifies CASSLSDGETQYF.

The chain joins TRBV24-1 to TRBJ2-1; 10 bases line up with TRBD1. Germline-derived CDR1 and CDR2 are KGHDR and SFDVKD. The CDR3 is made up of 16 amino acids. V lost 1 base and J lost 8; bases outside the gene matches: 7. The CDR3 DNA follows: TGTGCCACCAGTGATTTAATTGGACAGGGGGAAGATGAGCAGTTCTTC. It encodes CATSDLIGQGEDEQFF.

This clonotype was seen only a few times. CDR3 coding DNA: TGTGCCAGCAGCCAATTCGGGGGAGACACCCCCTACGAGCAGTACTTC. It translates to CASSQFGGDTPYEQYF. The V and J genes are TRBV4-2 and TRBJ2-7; D may be TRBD2 (6 bases). In germline, CDR1 is LGHNA, CDR2 YNFKEQ. The CDR3 extends over 16 amino acids. The V and J ends lost 2 bases and 2 bases respectively, with 16 bases between them.

This clonotype appeared a few times. The chain has TRBV7-9 and TRBJ2-3, with 15 bases matching TRBD2. The CDR3 sequence is 19 residues long. CDR1 is SEHNR and CDR2 is FQNEAQ in the germline V gene (reference sequence). V trimming: 5 bases; J trimming: 4 bases; junction bases outside the gene matches: 13. In nucleotides, the CDR3 is TGTGCCAGCAGCAACTTCGGACTAGCGGGAGGGGCGGGTGCAGATACGCAGTATTTT. Translating gives CASSNFGLAGGAGADTQYF.

This clonotype was detected ten times or more. The J gene is TRBJ1-4, the V gene TRBV9; a possible D gene is TRBD1 (5 bases). This CDR3 has 15 residues. Germline V lookup: CDR1 SGDLS, CDR2 YYNGEE. The germline V and J ends were trimmed by 3 bases and 7 bases, with 16 bases remaining between them. CDR3 sequence: CASSGTTPRGEKLFF. The CDR3 bases are TGTGCCAGCAGCGGGACAACCCCAAGAGGTGAAAAACTGTTTTTT. Full variable domain (outside the CDR3, taken from reference TRBV9 and TRBJ1-4): DSGVTQTPKHLITATGQRVTLRCSPRSGDLSVYWYQQSLDQGLQFLIQYYNGEERAKGNILERFSAQQFPDLHSELNLSSLELGDSALYFCASSGTTPRGEKLFFGSGTQLSVL.

The chain is built from TRBV28 and TRBJ2-1, with 13 nucleotides matching TRBD2. V lost 7 bases, J lost 9 bases, and 15 bases stayed unmatched. CDR1 and CDR2 (germline): MDHEN, SYDVKM. The CDR3 is made up of 17 amino acids. For the CDR3, the DNA is TGTGCCAGCAACCCAACCCCCGGGACTAGCGGGATGGGTGAGCAGTTCTTC. It specifies CASNPTPGTSGMGEQFF.

V usage is TRBV4-1 and J usage is TRBJ2-2; D is perhaps TRBD1 (6 bases). With 4 bases removed from V and 4 bases from J, the gap between germline ends came to 10 bases. From germline, CDR1 is MGHRA and CDR2 YSYEKL. This CDR3 has 14 amino acids. The CDR3 reads CASSLDRFTGELFF. The DNA of the CDR3 is TGCGCCAGCAGCCTGGACAGATTCACCGGGGAGCTGTTTTTT.

This clonotype came up once. This may be a read error, as it is one base from a much larger clone. The chain joins TRBV27 to TRBJ2-7, with D unresolved. V lost 3 bases, J lost 6 bases, and 9 bases lay in between. The CDR3 sequence is 12 residues long. The germline CDR1 and CDR2 sequences are MNHEY and SMNVEV (reference sequence). CDR3 sequence (DNA): TGTGCCAGCAGTTTCGGGTCGGTCGAGCAGTACTTC. Protein: CASSFGSVEQYF.

A remark on this clonotype: This sequence may be a read error, since a much larger clone differs from it by one base. The chain recombines TRBV28 with TRBJ2-7; D is ambiguous. Germline CDR1 is MDHEN and CDR2 is SYDVKM. This CDR3 comprises 12 residues. CDR3 region: CASSFQAYEQCF. CDR3 nucleotide sequence: TGTGCCAGCAGTTTCCAGGCCTACGAGCAGTGCTTC.

Worth noting for this clonotype: A much larger clone is a single base away; this may be a read error. Here the CDR3 omits its conserved ending phenylalanine or tryptophan, so a read error is the likely source. V and J are TRBV4-3 and TRBJ2-5, with D unresolved. Looked up from germline, CDR1 is LGHNA and CDR2 is YSLEER. This CDR3 is built from 13 residues. Trimming cost V 0 bases and J 5 bases, with 7 bases left between them. CDR3 nucleotides: TGCGCCAGCAGCCAAGATCGTGACGAGACCCAGTACTCC. Protein: CASSQDRDETQYS.